This TCR beta chain was observed in a study of shared clonotypes between healthy human individuals. CDR1 is MNHNY and CDR2 is SVGAGI in the germline V gene (reference sequence). The CDR3 runs 16 residues. Trimming took 11 bases from V and 4 from J, leaving 26 bases between them. Sequencing used immunoSEQ multiplex PCR; TCRdb keeps in-frame clones, though not all of them. The table shows some 2,000,000 clones, with 95% occurring only once. The sequenced sample was naive CD4+ T cells sorted from blood. Stated subset: CD45RA+ positively selected. This sequence was found in a man aged 18 to 30 in good health. This chain links TRBV6-6 with TRBJ1-1; possibly TRBD1 for D (5 bases). This CDR3 reads CASTPAPGNSGTEAFF. For the CDR3, the DNA is TGTGCCTCCACGCCTGCCCCAGGGAATAGTGGCACTGAAGCTTTCTTT.